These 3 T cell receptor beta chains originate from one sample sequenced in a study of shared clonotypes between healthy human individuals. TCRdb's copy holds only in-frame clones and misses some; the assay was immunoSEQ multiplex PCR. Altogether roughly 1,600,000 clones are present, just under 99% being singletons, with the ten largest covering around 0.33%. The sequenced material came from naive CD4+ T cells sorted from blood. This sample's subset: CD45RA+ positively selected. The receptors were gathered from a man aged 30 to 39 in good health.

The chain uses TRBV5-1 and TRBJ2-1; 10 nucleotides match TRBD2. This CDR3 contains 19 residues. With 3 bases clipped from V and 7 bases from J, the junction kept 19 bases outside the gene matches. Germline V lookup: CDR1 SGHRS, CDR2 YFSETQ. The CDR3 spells CASSSVLAGEGQSWNEQFF. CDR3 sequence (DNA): TGCGCCAGCAGCTCCGTCCTAGCGGGGGAGGGGCAATCGTGGAATGAGCAGTTCTTC.

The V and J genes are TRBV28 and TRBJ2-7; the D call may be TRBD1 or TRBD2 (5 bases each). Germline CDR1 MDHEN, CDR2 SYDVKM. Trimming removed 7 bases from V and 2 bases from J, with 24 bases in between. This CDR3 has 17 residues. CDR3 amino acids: CASIGPPPGTEAYEQYF. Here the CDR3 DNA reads TGTGCCAGCATTGGCCCACCGCCCGGGACGGAGGCCTACGAGCAGTACTTC.

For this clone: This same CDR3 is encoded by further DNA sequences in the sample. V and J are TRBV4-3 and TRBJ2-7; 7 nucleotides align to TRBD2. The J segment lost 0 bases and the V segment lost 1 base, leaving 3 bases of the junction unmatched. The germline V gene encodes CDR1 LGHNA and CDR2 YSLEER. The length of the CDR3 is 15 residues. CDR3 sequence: CASSQGGGGSYEQYF. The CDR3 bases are TGCGCCAGCAGCCAAGGGGGCGGGGGCTCCTACGAGCAGTACTTC.